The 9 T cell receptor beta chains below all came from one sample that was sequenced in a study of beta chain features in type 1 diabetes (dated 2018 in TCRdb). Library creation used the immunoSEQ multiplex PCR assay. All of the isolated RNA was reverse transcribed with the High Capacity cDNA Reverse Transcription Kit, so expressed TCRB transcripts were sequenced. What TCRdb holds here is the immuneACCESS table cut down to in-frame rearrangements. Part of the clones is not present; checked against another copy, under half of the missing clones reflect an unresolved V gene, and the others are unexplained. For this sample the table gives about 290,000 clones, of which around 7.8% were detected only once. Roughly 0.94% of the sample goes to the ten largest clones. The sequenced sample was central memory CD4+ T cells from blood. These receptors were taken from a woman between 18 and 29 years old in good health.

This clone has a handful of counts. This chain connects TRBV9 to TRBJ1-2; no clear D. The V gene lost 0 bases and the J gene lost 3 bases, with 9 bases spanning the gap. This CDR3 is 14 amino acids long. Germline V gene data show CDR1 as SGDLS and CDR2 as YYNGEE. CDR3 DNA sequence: TGTGCCAGCAGCGTAGGCGCAATCGACTATGGCTACACCTTC. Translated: CASSVGAIDYGYTF.

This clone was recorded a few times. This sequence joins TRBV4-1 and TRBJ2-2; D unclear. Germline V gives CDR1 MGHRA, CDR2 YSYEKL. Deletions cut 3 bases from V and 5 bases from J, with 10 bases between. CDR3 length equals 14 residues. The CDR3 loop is CASSHGDNTGELFF. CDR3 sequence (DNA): TGCGCCAGCAGCCACGGCGATAATACCGGGGAGCTGTTTTTT.

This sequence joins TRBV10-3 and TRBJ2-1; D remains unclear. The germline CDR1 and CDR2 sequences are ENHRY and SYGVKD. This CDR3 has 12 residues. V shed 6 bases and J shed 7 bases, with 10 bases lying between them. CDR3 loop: CAISSMGNEQFF. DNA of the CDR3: TGTGCCATCAGCTCGATGGGTAATGAGCAGTTCTTC.

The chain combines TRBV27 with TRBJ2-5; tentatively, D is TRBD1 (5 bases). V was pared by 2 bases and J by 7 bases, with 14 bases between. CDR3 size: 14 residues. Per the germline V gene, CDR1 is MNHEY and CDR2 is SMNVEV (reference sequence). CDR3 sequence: CASSLVLGAGTQYF. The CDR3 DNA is TGTGCCAGCAGTTTAGTCTTAGGGGCTGGGACCCAGTACTTC.

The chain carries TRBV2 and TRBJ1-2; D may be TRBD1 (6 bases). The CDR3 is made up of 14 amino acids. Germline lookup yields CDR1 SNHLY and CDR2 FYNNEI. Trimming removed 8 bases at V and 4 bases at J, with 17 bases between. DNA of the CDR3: TGTGCCAGCTTAGCGAGGGGGGTCTTCTATGGCTACACCTTC. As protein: CASLARGVFYGYTF.

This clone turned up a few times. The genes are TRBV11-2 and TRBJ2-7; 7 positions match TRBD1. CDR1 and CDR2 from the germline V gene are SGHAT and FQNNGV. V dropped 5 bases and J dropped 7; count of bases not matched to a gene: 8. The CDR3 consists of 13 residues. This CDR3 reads CASSEWDSGEQYV. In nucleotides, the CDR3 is TGTGCCAGCAGCGAATGGGACAGTGGGGAGCAGTACGTC.

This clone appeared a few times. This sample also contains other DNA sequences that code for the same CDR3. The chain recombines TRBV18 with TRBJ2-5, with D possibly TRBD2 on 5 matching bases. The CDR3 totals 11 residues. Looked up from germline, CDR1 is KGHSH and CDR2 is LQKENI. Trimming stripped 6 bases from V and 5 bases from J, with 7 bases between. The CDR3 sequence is CASSPGETQYF. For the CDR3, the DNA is TGTGCCAGCTCTCCGGGGGAGACCCAGTACTTC.

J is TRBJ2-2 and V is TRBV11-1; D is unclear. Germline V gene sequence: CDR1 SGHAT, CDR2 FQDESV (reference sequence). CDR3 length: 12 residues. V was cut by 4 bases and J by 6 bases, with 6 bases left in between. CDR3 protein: CASSSLPGELFF. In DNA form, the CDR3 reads TGTGCCAGCAGCTCCTTACCCGGGGAGCTGTTTTTT.

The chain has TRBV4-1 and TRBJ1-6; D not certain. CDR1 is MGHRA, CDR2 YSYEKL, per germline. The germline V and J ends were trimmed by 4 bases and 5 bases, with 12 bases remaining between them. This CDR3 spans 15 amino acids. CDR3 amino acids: CASSPQGRNNSPLHF. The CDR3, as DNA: TGCGCCAGCAGCCCCCAAGGACGGAATAATTCACCCCTCCACTTT.